The 9 T cell receptor beta chains presented below share a single source sample, sequenced in a study of blood T cell repertoires in COVID-19. Only in-frame clones appear in the TCRdb table, and some are missing; sequencing was by immunoSEQ multiplex PCR. This table holds 170,000 or so clones, roughly 88% found once. Sequenced input: peripheral blood. Receptor source: a woman in her thirties or forties with COVID-19, enrolled during active disease.

The genes are TRBV7-2 and TRBJ2-1; possible D gene TRBD1, 6 bases. The germline V gene has CDR1 SGHTA and CDR2 FQGNSA. This CDR3 contains 13 residues. V was pared by 6 bases and J by 5 bases, with 11 bases between. CDR3 sequence: CASSLQGHNEQFF. The CDR3 nucleotides read TGTGCCAGCAGTCTACAGGGACACAATGAGCAGTTCTTC.

The gene calls are TRBV27 and TRBJ2-5; 13 nucleotides match TRBD2. Germline V lookup: CDR1 MNHEY, CDR2 SMNVEV (reference sequence). CDR3 length: 18 residues. The ends lost 4 bases at V and 1 base at J; junction bases unmatched: 9. The CDR3 is CASSSWTSGRLFQETQYF. DNA for the CDR3: TGTGCCAGCAGTTCATGGACTAGCGGGAGACTGTTCCAAGAGACCCAGTACTTC.

V gene TRBV9 combines with J gene TRBJ1-2; perhaps TRBD1 as D (6 bases). The V gene lost 0 bases and the J gene lost 8 bases, with 17 bases spanning the gap. CDR1 is SGDLS, CDR2 YYNGEE, per germline. This CDR3 has 15 amino acids. For the CDR3, the DNA is TGTGCCAGCAGCGTAGGGGGCAGGGGATCTATGGGCTACACCTTC. It translates to CASSVGGRGSMGYTF.

V and J are TRBV2 and TRBJ2-2; 13 nucleotides line up with TRBD2. V trimming: 6 bases; J trimming: 5 bases; junction bases outside the gene matches: 3. CDR3 size: 15 residues. Germline assignment: CDR1 SNHLY and CDR2 FYNNEI. CDR3 DNA sequence: TGTGCCAGCAGAAAGACTAGCGGGGGGACCGGGGAGCTGTTTTTT. This translates into CASRKTSGGTGELFF.

The V and J genes are TRBV27 and TRBJ2-3; a weak D match, TRBD2 (6 bases). The V gene's germline CDR1 is MNHEY and CDR2 SMNVEV (reference sequence). The CDR3 covers 13 residues. V lost 5 bases, J lost 7 bases, and 13 bases lay in between. DNA of the CDR3: TGTGCCAGCAGTAACTGGGGGGTATATACGCAGTATTTT. It yields the protein CASSNWGVYTQYF.

CDR3 in amino acids: CASSLGASGQNEQFF. CDR3 coding DNA: TGTGCCAGCAGCTTAGGGGCTAGCGGGCAGAATGAGCAGTTCTTC. The chain joins TRBV7-9 to TRBJ2-1; TRBD2 matches at 8 bases. This CDR3 region has 15 residues. After removal of 1 base from V and 7 bases from J, the junction contained 6 bases not matched to a gene. Germline CDR1 SEHNR, CDR2 FQNEAQ (reference sequence). The full variable domain, completed using reference TRBV7-9 and TRBJ2-1, is DTGVSQNPRHKITKRGQNVTFRCDPISEHNRLYWYRQTLGQGPEFLTYFQNEAQLEKSRLLSDRFSAERPKGSFSTLEIQRTEQGDSAMYLCASSLGASGQNEQFFGPGTRLTVL.

The chain recombines TRBV5-1 with TRBJ2-2, with 12 bases that match TRBD2. This CDR3 has 17 residues. With V trimmed by 0 bases and J by 4 bases, 4 bases remained unmatched. Germline V lookup: CDR1 SGHRS, CDR2 YFSETQ. The CDR3: CASSLGLAGVTTGELFF. The CDR3 DNA follows: TGCGCCAGCAGCTTGGGACTAGCGGGAGTAACCACCGGGGAGCTGTTTTTT.

This clone was recorded only once. The rearrangement uses TRBV7-3 and TRBJ1-6; D not certain. This CDR3 region has 13 residues. The V end was cut by 1 base, the J end by 8 bases, with 6 bases between. The germline CDR1 and CDR2 sequences are SGHTA and FQGTGA. The CDR3 sequence: CASSLSPDSPLHF. As DNA, the CDR3 is TGTGCCAGCAGCTTAAGCCCGGATTCACCCCTCCACTTT. Full variable domain (rest looked up from reference TRBV7-3 and TRBJ1-6): GAGVSQTPSNKVTEKGKYVELRCDPISGHTALYWYRQSLGQGPEFLIYFQGTGAADDSGLPNDRFFAVRPEGSVSTLKIQRTERGDSAVYLCASSLSPDSPLHFGNGTRLTVT.

The gene calls are TRBV27 and TRBJ2-3; possibly TRBD2 for D (6 bases). Trimming removed 6 bases at V and 2 bases at J, with 18 bases between. Germline V gene sequence: CDR1 MNHEY, CDR2 SMNVEV (reference sequence). The CDR3 contains 16 residues. The CDR3 loop is CASSEIAVSFTDTQYF. The DNA of the CDR3 is TGTGCCAGCAGCGAAATAGCGGTATCTTTCACAGATACGCAGTATTTT.